The next 19 T cell receptor beta chains were all read from a single sample in a study of post-analysis software for immune sequencing data. Study-wide points: Roughly five TRBV segments were more frequent in patients than controls; TRBV5-6, TRBV5-1 and TRBV20-1 belonged to this group.

Prepared libraries of TCR beta cDNA carried unique molecular identifiers. TCRdb passed the PCR reads through MiXCR, listing each CDR3 protein once. Seen here are about 810,000 distinct CDR3 sequences, approximately 53% observed once, and the top ten hold 4% to 5.5%. These receptors' targets are unknown. Sequencing used blood. The source is a girl between 5 and 17 years old with multiple sclerosis.

Worth noting for this clonotype: A read error may account for a junction end that differs from germline. This chain joins TRBV5-1 and TRBJ2-7; TRBD1 agrees at 10 bases. The CDR3 spans 14 residues. CDR1 is SGHRS and CDR2 is YFSETQ in the germline V gene. The CDR3, as DNA: TGCACCAGCAGCTTCGGGACAGGGGCGGGAGAGCAGTACTTC. This translates into CTSSFGTGAGEQYF. The entire variable domain, with the rest obtained from reference TRBV5-1 and TRBJ2-7, is as follows: KAGVTQTPRYLIKTRGQQVTLSCSPISGHRSVSWYQQTPGQGLQFLFEYFSETQRNKGNFPGRFSGRQFSNSRSEMNVSTLELGDSALYLCTSSFGTGAGEQYFGPGTRLTVT.

The J gene is TRBJ1-5, the V gene TRBV20-1, with TRBD1 identical over 8 bases. The CDR3 has 16 residues. Trimming cost V 3 bases and J 3 bases; bases outside gene matches: 10. Germline assignment: CDR1 DFQATT and CDR2 SNEGSKA (reference sequence). CDR3 bases: TGCAGTGCTAGGCGGTCCGGGACAGGATACAATCAGCCCCAGCATTTT. Protein sequence: CSARRSGTGYNQPQHF.

V usage is TRBV7-6 and J usage is TRBJ2-4; D uncertain. V lost 7 bases, J lost 1 base, and 17 bases lay in between. The CDR3 extends over 16 amino acids. Germline V CDR1 and CDR2: SGHVS, FNYEAQ. The CDR3 region has the DNA TGTGCCAGCATCCCAGGAGCCTCTTTGGCCAAAAACATTCAGTACTTC. It is translated as CASIPGASLAKNIQYF. The full variable domain, rest sourced from reference TRBV7-6 and TRBJ2-4, is GAGVSQSPRYKVTKRGQDVALRCDPISGHVSLYWYRQALGQGPEFLTYFNYEAQQDKSGLPNDRFSAERPEGSISTLTIQRTEQRDSAMYRCASIPGASLAKNIQYFGAGTRLSVL.

V gene TRBV9 combines with J gene TRBJ2-3; 7 nucleotides agree with TRBD2. This CDR3 contains 16 residues. Germline values: CDR1 SGDLS, CDR2 YYNGEE. J gave up 4 bases and V 4 bases, and 12 bases lay outside the gene matches. The CDR3 DNA sequence: TGTGCCAGCAGCTCCCGGGGAAGCGGGACGTCAGATACGCAGTATTTT. This gives the protein CASSSRGSGTSDTQYF.

The gene calls are TRBV9 and TRBJ2-5, with no clear D. V was clipped by 1 base and J by 2 bases, with 9 bases between them. CDR3 size: 14 residues. Germline V gene data show CDR1 as SGDLS and CDR2 as YYNGEE. CDR3 coding DNA: TGTGCCAGCAGCGTATCTACACATCAAGAGACCCAGTACTTC. Translating it yields CASSVSTHQETQYF.

The genes are TRBV7-9 and TRBJ2-2; D might be TRBD1 (5 bases). Germline values: CDR1 SEHNR, CDR2 FQNEAQ (reference sequence). V was shortened by 1 base and J by 3 bases, with 9 bases between the two germline ends. There are 15 residues in the CDR3. The CDR3 DNA sequence: TGTGCCAGCAGCTTAGAGGGGCACGACACCGGGGAGCTGTTTTTT. It encodes CASSLEGHDTGELFF.

J is TRBJ1-1 and V is TRBV5-1; weak D call: TRBD1 (5 bases). The CDR3 length is 14 residues. V was trimmed by 3 bases and J by 0 bases, leaving 9 bases between them. Germline CDR1 SGHRS, CDR2 YFSETQ. Written as DNA, the CDR3 is TGCGCCAGCAGCTCCAGGGAGATGAACACTGAAGCTTTCTTT. Its protein product is CASSSREMNTEAFF.

The chain employs TRBV20-1 and TRBJ2-1, with unresolved D. CDR3 size: 13 residues. Trimming cost V 6 bases and J 9 bases, with 18 bases left between them. Germline V lookup: CDR1 DFQATT, CDR2 SNEGSKA (reference sequence). CDR3 in DNA: TGCAGTGCAAATACTCTAGGATTGGGTGAGCAGTTCTTC. This translates into CSANTLGLGEQFF.

In the case of this clonotype: This may be a read error, as it is one base from a much larger clone. This chain joins TRBV29-1 and TRBJ2-1, with 10 bases aligning to TRBD2. With 7 bases clipped from V and 10 bases from J, the junction kept 7 bases outside the gene matches. The CDR3 runs to 12 residues. Per germline, CDR1 SQVTM and CDR2 ANQGSEA. The CDR3 coding sequence is TGCAGCGGTGAGGTTAGCGGGAGGGAGCAGTTCTTC. Amino acids: CSGEVSGREQFF.

This clonotype was picked up a small number of times. The chain links TRBV20-1 to TRBJ2-4; 7 bases map to TRBD1. The CDR3 runs 14 residues. The trim removed 3 bases at V and 7 bases at J, leaving 9 bases unmatched. The germline V gene encodes CDR1 DFQATT and CDR2 SNEGSKA (reference sequence). The CDR3 DNA reads TGCAGTGCTAGGGGTGTGGGACAGCCCAACATTCAGTACTTC. It translates to CSARGVGQPNIQYF.

The sample holds a few counts of this clonotype. The chain carries TRBV6-1 and TRBJ2-5; no firm D call. The CDR3 is 14 residues long. V was pared by 3 bases and J by 5 bases, with 13 bases between. The germline gives CDR1 MNHNS, CDR2 SASEGT. The CDR3 region is CASSDHQAWETQYF. The CDR3 DNA reads as TGTGCCAGCAGTGATCACCAGGCCTGGGAGACCCAGTACTTC.

The chain has TRBV4-2 and TRBJ2-1, with 15 bases identical to TRBD2. Trimming cost V 1 base and J 7 bases; bases outside gene matches: 11. The CDR3 has 19 residues. Germline V lookup: CDR1 LGHNA, CDR2 YNFKEQ. CDR3 bases: TGTGCCAGCAGCCAAGCGAGCGGACTAGCGGGGGGGATGTGGAATGAGCAGTTCTTC. Amino acid sequence: CASSQASGLAGGMWNEQFF.

The chain recombines TRBV2 with TRBJ1-1; D is unresolved. CDR1 and CDR2 (germline): SNHLY, FYNNEI. The CDR3 length is 13 residues. Trimming removed 8 bases at V and 2 bases at J, with 12 bases between. The CDR3 is CASFEGLNTEAFF. The CDR3 nucleotides read TGTGCCAGCTTTGAAGGCCTAAACACTGAAGCTTTCTTT. The full variable domain, with the rest looked up from reference TRBV2 and TRBJ1-1, is EPEVTQTPSHQVTQMGQEVILRCVPISNHLYFYWYRQILGQKVEFLVSFYNNEISEKSEIFDDQFSVERPDGSNFTLKIRSTKLEDSAMYFCASFEGLNTEAFFGQGTRLTVV.

CDR3 amino acids: CSASAQFDGRYEQYF. The CDR3 DNA reads TGCAGTGCTAGCGCACAGTTTGATGGGCGCTACGAGCAGTACTTC. The V call is TRBV20-1, the J call TRBJ2-7; D is unresolved. Trimming cost V 3 bases and J 3 bases, with 18 bases left between them. The CDR3 runs to 15 residues. Germline V gene data show CDR1 as DFQATT and CDR2 as SNEGSKA (reference sequence).

V is TRBV29-1 and J is TRBJ1-4; TRBD1 is a possible D gene (5 bases). With 3 bases removed from V and 4 bases from J, the gap between germline ends came to 9 bases. This CDR3 comprises 13 residues. Germline V gene sequence: CDR1 SQVTM, CDR2 ANQGSEA. The CDR3, as DNA: TGCAGCGTTGAGGAGACAGTTAATGAAAAACTGTTTTTT. Protein product: CSVEETVNEKLFF.

The chain is built from TRBV29-1 and TRBJ2-1, with 7 positions matching TRBD2. Judging by the DNA end, TRBJ2-7 fits better; the J call may be wrong. The CDR3 length is 14 residues. Germline V CDR1 and CDR2: SQVTM, ANQGSEA. The chain's CDR3 is CSAGAGVSYNEQYF. The CDR3 DNA reads as TGCAGCGCTGGGGCGGGAGTCTCCTACAATGAGCAGTACTTC.

This sequence joins TRBV12-3 or TRBV12-4 and TRBJ2-5; 7 bases fit TRBD2. With the DNA end fitting TRBJ2-7 better, the J assignment may be wrong. CDR3 length: 12 amino acids. The CDR3 bases are TGTGCCAGCCGGGGACTATCTGGCGAGCAGTACTTC. Its translation: CASRGLSGEQYF.

A note on this clonotype: At one end, the junction sequence differs from germline, possibly due to a read error. The chain couples TRBV20-1 to TRBJ2-4, with TRBD1 matching 9 bases. The CDR3 is 19 amino acids. CDR1 is DFQATT and CDR2 is SNEGSKA in the germline V gene (reference sequence). The CDR3 DNA is TGCAATGCTGGTCCTCCGTTTGGGACAGGGTCCCTAGCCAAAAACATTCAGTACTTC. The encoded protein is CNAGPPFGTGSLAKNIQYF.

The V gene is TRBV7-9, the J gene TRBJ1-2; D call uncertain. The germline CDR1 and CDR2 sequences are SEHNR and FQNEAQ (reference sequence). Trimming removed 1 base at V and 6 bases at J, with 12 bases between. This CDR3 is 14 amino acids long. CDR3 sequence (DNA): TGTGCCAGCAGCTTAGGAGATGGGTTAAATGGCTACACCTTC. Its protein is CASSLGDGLNGYTF.